These 2 T cell receptor beta chains share one sample of origin, sequenced in a study of CD8 T cells in ankylosing spondylitis. Notes on the study in general: Blood of patients with ankylosing spondylitis appeared to be characterized by a TCR beta motif of eight highly homologous variants.

TCRdb re-called the 5' RACE reads with MiXCR, one entry per CDR3 protein. The sample contains around 770,000 distinct CDR3 sequences, 10% to 15% of which appear only once. Their specific antigens are unknown. Sequences were obtained from blood, either unsorted or a sorted T cell fraction (not recorded which). All receptors come from a male donor with ankylosing spondylitis.

The chain is built from TRBV4-2 and TRBJ2-1; D gene unclear. Germline assignment: CDR1 LGHNA and CDR2 YNFKEQ. This CDR3 is built from 15 residues. The V end lost 0 bases, the J end lost 4 bases, and 10 bases lay between the germline ends. The CDR3 DNA reads TGTGCCAGCAGCCAAGATAGAACTGGATACAATGAGCAGTTCTTC. Protein sequence: CASSQDRTGYNEQFF.

The rearrangement joins TRBV7-9 to TRBJ1-1, with D unresolved. The germline V gene has CDR1 SEHNR and CDR2 FQNEAQ (reference sequence). The CDR3 length is 11 residues. Trimming removed 5 bases at V and 5 bases at J, with 6 bases between. Written as DNA, the CDR3 is TGTGCCAGCAGCCTAGTAACTGAAGCTTTCTTT. It yields the protein CASSLVTEAFF.